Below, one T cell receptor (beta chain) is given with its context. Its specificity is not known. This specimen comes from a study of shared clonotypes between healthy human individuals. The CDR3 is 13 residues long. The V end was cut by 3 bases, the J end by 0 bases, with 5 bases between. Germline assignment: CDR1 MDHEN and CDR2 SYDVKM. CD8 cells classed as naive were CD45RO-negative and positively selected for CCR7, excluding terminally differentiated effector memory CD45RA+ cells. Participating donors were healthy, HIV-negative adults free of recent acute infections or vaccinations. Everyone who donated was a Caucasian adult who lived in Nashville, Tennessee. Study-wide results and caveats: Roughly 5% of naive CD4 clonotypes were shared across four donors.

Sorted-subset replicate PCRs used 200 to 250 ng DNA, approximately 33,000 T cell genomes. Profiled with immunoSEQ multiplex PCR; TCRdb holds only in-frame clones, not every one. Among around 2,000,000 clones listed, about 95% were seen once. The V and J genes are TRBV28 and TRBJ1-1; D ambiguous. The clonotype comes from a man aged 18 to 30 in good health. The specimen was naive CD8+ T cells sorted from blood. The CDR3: CASSFKLNTEAFF. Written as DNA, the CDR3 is TGTGCCAGCAGTTTTAAATTGAACACTGAAGCTTTCTTT.